The present entry profiles one T cell receptor (beta chain) with its context. This CDR3 is built from 16 residues. Germline CDR1 reads SEHNR; CDR2 reads FQNEAQ (reference sequence). Trimming left V 2 bases short and J 2 bases short, with 14 bases between. The source of the sample is a study of shared clonotypes between healthy human individuals. Study as a whole: The composition of the donors was a couple of women and three men aged 18 to 49.

Splitting of each subset's genomic DNA was done evenly across several immunoSEQ plates. Each PCR replicate from the sorted subsets contained 200 to 250 ng DNA, which is tens of thousands of T cell genomes. The data were produced by immunoSEQ multiplex PCR, yet TCRdb's version contains in-frame clones alone and is incomplete. Of 950,000 to 1,100,000 clones detected, approximately 80% appear once; the ten largest clones hold roughly 0.65%. The chain joins TRBV7-9 to TRBJ2-3; D not certain. Sequenced material: memory CD4+ T cells from PBMCs. The subset denotes: CD45RA-negative fraction. The TCR was taken from a young man in good health. Some clones in this sample may be carry-over from other donors' samples. The chain's CDR3 is CASSLMERRATDTQYF. The CDR3, as DNA: TGTGCCAGCAGCTTAATGGAACGGAGAGCCACAGATACGCAGTATTTT. Full variable domain (remainder filled in from reference TRBV7-9 and TRBJ2-3): DTGVSQNPRHKITKRGQNVTFRCDPISEHNRLYWYRQTLGQGPEFLTYFQNEAQLEKSRLLSDRFSAERPKGSFSTLEIQRTEQGDSAMYLCASSLMERRATDTQYFGPGTRLTVL.